The rows below give T cell receptor beta chains drawn from one sample of a study of blood T cell repertoires in COVID-19. The method was immunoSEQ multiplex PCR; TCRdb's version includes in-frame clones alone and lacks a portion of them. The repertoire consists of about 330,000 clones, with more than 75% occurring once and the leading ten covering 10%. Sequencing used PBMCs or T cells enriched from blood (not recorded which). All receptors derive from a woman aged 18-30 years who had recovered from COVID-19. Both conserved end residues are part of each CDR3. The order of the fields is CDR3 length, V gene, J gene, D gene, clone size, CDR3 DNA, CDR3 protein. A D gene is named only where the DNA matches it firmly. Expanded clones get a size class; other rows say once, few or many, or leave the size out.

CDR3 length: 16
V gene: TRBV4-1
J gene: TRBJ2-7
D gene: TRBD2
clone size: once
CDR3 DNA: TGCGCCAGCAGCCAACTCCTAGCGGGAGTATCCTACGAGCAGTACTTC
CDR3 protein: CASSQLLAGVSYEQYF

CDR3 length: 15
V gene: TRBV19
J gene: TRBJ1-2
D gene: TRBD1
clone size: NA
CDR3 DNA: TGTGCCAGTAGTGCTCGACAGGGGGTGGCATATGGCTACACCTTC
CDR3 protein: CASSARQGVAYGYTF

CDR3 length: 14
V gene: TRBV7-3
J gene: TRBJ2-7
D gene: NA
clone size: NA
CDR3 DNA: TGTGCCAGCAGCCCGACGGGGGTTACCTACGAGCAGTACTTC
CDR3 protein: CASSPTGVTYEQYF

CDR3 length: 14
V gene: TRBV18
J gene: TRBJ1-1
D gene: TRBD1
clone size: few
CDR3 DNA: TGTGCCAGCTCACCCGGACAGGCTCGACCTGAAGCTTTCTTT
CDR3 protein: CASSPGQARPEAFF

CDR3 length: 15
V gene: TRBV7-9
J gene: TRBJ1-1
D gene: NA
clone size: NA
CDR3 DNA: TGTGCCAGCAGCTCCCTCGAACAGTCGAACACTGAAGCTTTCTTT
CDR3 protein: CASSSLEQSNTEAFF

CDR3 length: 13
V gene: TRBV12-3/TRBV12-4
J gene: TRBJ1-2
D gene: NA
clone size: NA
CDR3 DNA: TGTGCCAGCAGCCAGACAAGAACCTATGGCTACACCTTC
CDR3 protein: CASSQTRTYGYTF

CDR3 length: 14
V gene: TRBV30
J gene: TRBJ2-3
D gene: TRBD2
clone size: NA
CDR3 DNA: TGTGCCAGGGGACTAGCGGGAAAGACAGATACGCAGTATTTT
CDR3 protein: CARGLAGKTDTQYF

CDR3 length: 19
V gene: TRBV4-1
J gene: TRBJ1-5
D gene: TRBD1
clone size: NA
CDR3 DNA: TGCGCCAGCAGCCAAGATCTTGGACAGGGGGCTGACAGCAATCAGCCCCAGCATTTT
CDR3 protein: CASSQDLGQGADSNQPQHF

CDR3 length: 16
V gene: TRBV9
J gene: TRBJ1-2
D gene: NA
clone size: NA
CDR3 DNA: TGTGCCAGCAGCGTAGATGGGGCGGGGGTCCGTATGGGCTACACCTTC
CDR3 protein: CASSVDGAGVRMGYTF

CDR3 length: 13
V gene: TRBV27
J gene: TRBJ1-2
D gene: TRBD1
clone size: NA
CDR3 DNA: TGTGCCAGCAGTTTAGGACAGGGCGGTGGCTACACCTTC
CDR3 protein: CASSLGQGGGYTF

CDR3 length: 16
V gene: TRBV15
J gene: TRBJ1-5
D gene: NA
clone size: NA
CDR3 DNA: TGTGCCACCAGCAGAAGTATAGGGGAAAGCAATCAGCCCCAGCATTTT
CDR3 protein: CATSRSIGESNQPQHF

CDR3 length: 13
V gene: TRBV30
J gene: TRBJ1-5
D gene: NA
clone size: NA
CDR3 DNA: TGTGCCTGGAGTGTCAGGAACAATCAGCCCCAGCATTTT
CDR3 protein: CAWSVRNNQPQHF

CDR3 length: 15
V gene: TRBV19
J gene: TRBJ2-5
D gene: TRBD2
clone size: NA
CDR3 DNA: TGTGCCAGTAGTATCACGTTAGCGGGGGGCGAGACCCAGTACTTC
CDR3 protein: CASSITLAGGETQYF

CDR3 length: 15
V gene: TRBV11-3
J gene: TRBJ1-1
D gene: NA
clone size: NA
CDR3 DNA: TGTGCCAGCAGCTCGCAAAGCAACAGGAACACTGAAGCTTTCTTT
CDR3 protein: CASSSQSNRNTEAFF

CDR3 length: 13
V gene: TRBV30
J gene: TRBJ1-4
D gene: NA
clone size: NA
CDR3 DNA: TGTGCCTGGAGTTTTGGTCTAAATGAAAAACTGTTTTTT
CDR3 protein: CAWSFGLNEKLFF

CDR3 length: 15
V gene: TRBV7-6
J gene: TRBJ1-5
D gene: TRBD1
clone size: NA
CDR3 DNA: TGTGCCAGCAGCTTGGAGACAGGGGCGGATCAGCCCCAGCATTTT
CDR3 protein: CASSLETGADQPQHF

CDR3 length: 13
V gene: TRBV27
J gene: TRBJ1-1
D gene: NA
clone size: NA
CDR3 DNA: TGTGCCAGCAGTTCACAGCTGAACACTGAAGCTTTCTTT
CDR3 protein: CASSSQLNTEAFF

CDR3 length: 16
V gene: TRBV28
J gene: TRBJ2-1
D gene: TRBD1
clone size: NA
CDR3 DNA: TGTGCCAGCAGCCGGGGACAGGGGGCCTCCTACAATGAGCAGTTCTTC
CDR3 protein: CASSRGQGASYNEQFF

CDR3 length: 16
V gene: TRBV28
J gene: TRBJ1-2
D gene: NA
clone size: few
CDR3 DNA: TGTGCCAGCTCAACCGGAAGGACGGCCGGGGGGGATGGCTACACCTTC
CDR3 protein: CASSTGRTAGGDGYTF

CDR3 length: 15
V gene: TRBV19
J gene: TRBJ2-3
D gene: TRBD2
clone size: NA
CDR3 DNA: TGTGCCAGTAGTATGTTCGCGGGAGAGACAGATACGCAGTATTTT
CDR3 protein: CASSMFAGETDTQYF

CDR3 length: 14
V gene: TRBV28
J gene: TRBJ1-4
D gene: NA
clone size: NA
CDR3 DNA: TGTGCCAGCAGTTTAGCAGGCAGGGATGAAAAACTGTTTTTT
CDR3 protein: CASSLAGRDEKLFF

CDR3 length: 15
V gene: TRBV2
J gene: TRBJ2-1
D gene: NA
clone size: NA
CDR3 DNA: TGTGCCAGCACCCCACGGCGCGGGACCTACAATGAGCAGTTCTTC
CDR3 protein: CASTPRRGTYNEQFF

CDR3 length: 14
V gene: TRBV29-1
J gene: TRBJ2-1
D gene: TRBD1
clone size: NA
CDR3 DNA: TGCAGCGCTGAAGGGACAGCAGAAAACAATGAGCAGTTCTTC
CDR3 protein: CSAEGTAENNEQFF

CDR3 length: 13
V gene: TRBV27
J gene: TRBJ2-7
D gene: TRBD2
clone size: NA
CDR3 DNA: TGTGCCAGCGCTAGCGGGAGCTCCTACGAGCAGTACTTC
CDR3 protein: CASASGSSYEQYF

CDR3 length: 15
V gene: TRBV5-4
J gene: TRBJ1-2
D gene: TRBD1
clone size: once
CDR3 DNA: TGTGCCAGCAGCTTGTTTGTCACAGGGGGGTATGGCTACACCTTC
CDR3 protein: CASSLFVTGGYGYTF

CDR3 length: 17
V gene: TRBV9
J gene: TRBJ2-5
D gene: TRBD2
clone size: NA
CDR3 DNA: TGTGCCAGCAGCCAGGTCGGACTAGCGGGAGCAGGAGAGACCCAGTACTTC
CDR3 protein: CASSQVGLAGAGETQYF

CDR3 length: 16
V gene: TRBV5-4
J gene: TRBJ2-7
D gene: TRBD1
clone size: NA
CDR3 DNA: TGTGCCAGCAGCCTGGGGGGGGACAGGGGCTCCTACGAGCAGTACTTC
CDR3 protein: CASSLGGDRGSYEQYF

CDR3 length: 14
V gene: TRBV19
J gene: TRBJ1-1
D gene: NA
clone size: NA
CDR3 DNA: TGTGCCAGTACCCCGATTTCGGGAACGACTGAAGCTTTCTTT
CDR3 protein: CASTPISGTTEAFF

CDR3 length: 14
V gene: TRBV9
J gene: TRBJ2-3
D gene: TRBD2
clone size: NA
CDR3 DNA: TGTGCCAGCAGCGAAAGCGGGGGGGCAGATACGCAGTATTTT
CDR3 protein: CASSESGGADTQYF

CDR3 length: 15
V gene: TRBV5-6
J gene: TRBJ2-7
D gene: TRBD1
clone size: NA
CDR3 DNA: TGTGCCAGCAGCTTGTTGGGACAGGGGAGTTACGAGCAGTACTTC
CDR3 protein: CASSLLGQGSYEQYF

CDR3 length: 13
V gene: TRBV7-9
J gene: TRBJ2-7
D gene: NA
clone size: NA
CDR3 DNA: TGTGCCAGCAGGGGGGACTTATCCTACGAGCAGTACTTC
CDR3 protein: CASRGDLSYEQYF

CDR3 length: 14
V gene: TRBV19
J gene: TRBJ2-3
D gene: TRBD2
clone size: NA
CDR3 DNA: TGTGCCAGTACCTTAGCGGGAAGCACAGATACGCAGTATTTT
CDR3 protein: CASTLAGSTDTQYF

CDR3 length: 16
V gene: TRBV10-3
J gene: TRBJ2-2
D gene: TRBD1
clone size: NA
CDR3 DNA: TGTGCCATCAGTGGGACAGGGGGGGCGAACACCGGGGAGCTGTTTTTT
CDR3 protein: CAISGTGGANTGELFF

CDR3 length: 15
V gene: TRBV28
J gene: TRBJ1-1
D gene: TRBD1
clone size: NA
CDR3 DNA: TGTGCCAGCAGTCCTTACGGGACAGGGAACACTGAAGCTTTCTTT
CDR3 protein: CASSPYGTGNTEAFF

CDR3 length: 17
V gene: TRBV5-5
J gene: TRBJ1-4
D gene: TRBD1
clone size: once
CDR3 DNA: TGTGCCAGCAGCTTGGAGGGGGCAGCCCTGGGGTATGAAAAACTGTTTTTT
CDR3 protein: CASSLEGAALGYEKLFF

CDR3 length: 13
V gene: TRBV12-3/TRBV12-4
J gene: TRBJ1-5
D gene: NA
clone size: NA
CDR3 DNA: TGTGCCAGCAGTTTGGCCCCGAATCAGCCCCAGCATTTT
CDR3 protein: CASSLAPNQPQHF

CDR3 length: 14
V gene: TRBV28
J gene: TRBJ1-2
D gene: NA
clone size: NA
CDR3 DNA: TGTGCCAGCAGTATACGGACAGCTAACTATGGCTACACCTTC
CDR3 protein: CASSIRTANYGYTF

CDR3 length: 16
V gene: TRBV7-9
J gene: TRBJ2-3
D gene: TRBD2
clone size: once
CDR3 DNA: TGTGCCAGCAGCCCTAGGGAGCGGGGGGTTCCAGATACGCAGTATTTT
CDR3 protein: CASSPRERGVPDTQYF

CDR3 length: 12
V gene: TRBV2
J gene: TRBJ2-5
D gene: TRBD1
clone size: NA
CDR3 DNA: TGTGCCAGCTCGGACAGGCGGGAGACCCAGTACTTC
CDR3 protein: CASSDRRETQYF

CDR3 length: 14
V gene: TRBV19
J gene: TRBJ2-7
D gene: TRBD1
clone size: NA
CDR3 DNA: TGTGCCAGTACCGACAGGGGGCTTCCCTACGAGCAGTACTTC
CDR3 protein: CASTDRGLPYEQYF